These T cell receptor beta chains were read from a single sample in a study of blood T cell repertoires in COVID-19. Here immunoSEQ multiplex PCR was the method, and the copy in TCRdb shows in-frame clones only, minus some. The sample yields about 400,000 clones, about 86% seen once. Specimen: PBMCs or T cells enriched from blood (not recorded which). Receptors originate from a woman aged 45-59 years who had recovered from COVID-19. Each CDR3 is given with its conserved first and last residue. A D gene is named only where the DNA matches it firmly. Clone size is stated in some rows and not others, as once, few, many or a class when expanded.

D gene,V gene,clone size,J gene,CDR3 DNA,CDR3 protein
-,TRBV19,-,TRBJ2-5,TGTGCCAGTAGTATTCGGGGTACCCATGAGACCCAGTACTTC,CASSIRGTHETQYF
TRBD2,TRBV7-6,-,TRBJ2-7,TGTGCCAGCAGCTTAGCGACTAGCGGGGCATCCTACGAGCAGTACTTC,CASSLATSGASYEQYF
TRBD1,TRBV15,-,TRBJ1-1,TGTGCCACCAGCAGAGATCTTGGGACAGGGGAAGCTTTCTTT,CATSRDLGTGEAFF
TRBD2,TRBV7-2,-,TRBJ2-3,TGTGCCAGCAGCTTAGGTATAGCGGGGGGGCTCGAAGATACGCAGTATTTT,CASSLGIAGGLEDTQYF
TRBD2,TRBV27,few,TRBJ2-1,TGTGCCAGCAGTATAGCGGGGGGGCCCTCGAATGAGCAGTTCTTC,CASSIAGGPSNEQFF
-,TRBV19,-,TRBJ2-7,TGTGCCAGTGGGGGCAGGTTCTACGAGCAGTACTTC,CASGGRFYEQYF
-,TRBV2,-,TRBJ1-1,TGTGCCAGCAGTGAGAACCGGGACAAGCACACTGAAGCTTTCTTT,CASSENRDKHTEAFF
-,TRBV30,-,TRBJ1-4,TGTGCCTGGACGACAGAAAACTTCTTAAAGAAGGAACTGTTTTTT,CAWTTENFLKKELFF
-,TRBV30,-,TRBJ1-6,TGTGCCTGGACCCTTGGACTGGATAATTCACCCCTCCACTTT,CAWTLGLDNSPLHF
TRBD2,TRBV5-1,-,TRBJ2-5,TGCGCCAGCCAGACTAGCGGGGTCCAAGAGACCCAGTACTTC,CASQTSGVQETQYF
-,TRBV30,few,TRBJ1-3,TGTGCCTGGGGGGGAGGAGGGGCTGGAAACACCATATATTTT,CAWGGGGAGNTIYF
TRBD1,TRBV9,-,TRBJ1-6,TGTGCCAGCAGCGGGTGGACAGGCCAGGATTCACCCCTCCACTTT,CASSGWTGQDSPLHF
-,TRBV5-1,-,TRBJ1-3,TGCGCCAGCAGCGTAGGGAGCAGAAACACCATATATTTT,CASSVGSRNTIYF
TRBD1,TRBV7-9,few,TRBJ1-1,TGTGCCAGCAGCTTAGAACAGGGGACAGCTTTCTTT,CASSLEQGTAFF
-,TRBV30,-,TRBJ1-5,TGTGCCTGGAGTAGGCAGGGGAATCAGCCCCAGCATTTT,CAWSRQGNQPQHF
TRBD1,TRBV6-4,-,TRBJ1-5,TGTGCCAGCGGCAATCCGACAGGGCCCTTCTTTAACAATCAGCCCCAGCATTTT,CASGNPTGPFFNNQPQHF
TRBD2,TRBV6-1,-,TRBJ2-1,TGTGCCAGCAGTGAAGTTGGCGGGGGGAGCAATGAGCAGTTCTTC,CASSEVGGGSNEQFF
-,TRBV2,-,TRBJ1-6,TGTGCCAGCAGTGGTGGCAGGGTCAATTCACCCCTCCACTTT,CASSGGRVNSPLHF
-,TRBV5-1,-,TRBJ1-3,TGCGCCAGCAGCTTACAGGGTGGTGGAAACACCATATATTTT,CASSLQGGGNTIYF
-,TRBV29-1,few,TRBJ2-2,TGCAGCGTTGAACCCCTAACTACCGGGGAGCTGTTTTTT,CSVEPLTTGELFF
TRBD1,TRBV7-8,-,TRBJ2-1,TGTGCCAGCAGCTTAGTCAGGGGGCCCAATGAGCAGTTCTTC,CASSLVRGPNEQFF
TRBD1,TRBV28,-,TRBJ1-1,TGTGCCAGCACCGGGACAGGGTACACTGAAGCTTTCTTT,CASTGTGYTEAFF
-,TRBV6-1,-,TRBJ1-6,TGTGCCAGCAGTGTAAACTGGGGAGAAGCCGGTTCACCCCTCCACTTT,CASSVNWGEAGSPLHF
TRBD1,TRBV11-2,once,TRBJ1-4,TGTGCCAGCAGCTCTGGACAGGCGGAAAAACTGTTTTTT,CASSSGQAEKLFF
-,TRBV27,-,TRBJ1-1,TGTGCCAGCAGTTTATTTACGCGACAGAGGAACACTGAAGCTTTCTTT,CASSLFTRQRNTEAFF
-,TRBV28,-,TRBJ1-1,TGTGCCAGCAGTTTAGGGACTGAGGGAGCTTTCTTT,CASSLGTEGAFF
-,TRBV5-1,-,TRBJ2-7,TGCGCCAGCAGCTTGGGGGTTGGGCCCCGCTCCTACGAGCAGTACTTC,CASSLGVGPRSYEQYF
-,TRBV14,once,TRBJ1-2,TGTGCCAGCAGCCAAGATCTTGGAGGGGACGGACGTGGTGGCTACACCTTC,CASSQDLGGDGRGGYTF
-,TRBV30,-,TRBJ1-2,TGTGCCTGGAGGGGGGGACCCTATGGCTACACCTTC,CAWRGGPYGYTF
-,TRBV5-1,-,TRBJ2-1,TGCGCCAGCAGCTTGGCACAGGGTGAGCAGTTCTTC,CASSLAQGEQFF
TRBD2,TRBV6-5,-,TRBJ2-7,TGTGCCAGCATGACGGGCGGGGGCTACGAGCAGTACTTC,CASMTGGGYEQYF
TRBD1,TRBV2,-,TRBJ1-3,TGTGCCAGCAGTGACACAGGGGGGGGGAACACCATATATTTT,CASSDTGGGNTIYF
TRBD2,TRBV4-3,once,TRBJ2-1,TGCGCCAGCAGCCAAGAAATCGGGGGGGCTTACAATGAGCAGTTCTTC,CASSQEIGGAYNEQFF
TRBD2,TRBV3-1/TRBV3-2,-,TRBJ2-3,TGTGCCAGCAGCCAAGATCCGGGTCGGGGGGTTATAGATACGCAGTATTTT,CASSQDPGRGVIDTQYF
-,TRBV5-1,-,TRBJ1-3,TGCGCCAGCAGCTCCCCAGGGCGCTCTGGAAACACCATATATTTT,CASSSPGRSGNTIYF
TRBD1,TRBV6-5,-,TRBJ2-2,TGTGCCAGCAGTTACGAGGGACAGGGGAGAGGGGAGCTGTTTTTT,CASSYEGQGRGELFF
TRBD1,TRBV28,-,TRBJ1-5,TGTGCCAGCAGACCCGGACAGGATAATCAGCCCCAGCATTTT,CASRPGQDNQPQHF
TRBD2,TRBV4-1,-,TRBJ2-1,TGCGCCAGCAGCCAAGAGGACCGTAGCGGGGGCCCAAACAATGAGCAGTTCTTC,CASSQEDRSGGPNNEQFF
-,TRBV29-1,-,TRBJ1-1,TGCAGCGTTGTTTCCAGAAACACTGAAGCTTTCTTT,CSVVSRNTEAFF
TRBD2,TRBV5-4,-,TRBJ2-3,TGTGCCAGCAGCGTCGGGACTACTGCGTCGGATACGCAGTATTTT,CASSVGTTASDTQYF
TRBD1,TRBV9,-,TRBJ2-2,TGTGCCAGCGGACAGGGGGCAGGCGGGGAGCTGTTTTTT,CASGQGAGGELFF
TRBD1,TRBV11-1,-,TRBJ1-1,TGTGCCAGCAGGACAGGGGTTGACACTGAAGCTTTCTTT,CASRTGVDTEAFF
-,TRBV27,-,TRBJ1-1,TGTGCCAGCAGCCTGACCGGGGAGATCTCGCCTGAAGCTTTCTTT,CASSLTGEISPEAFF
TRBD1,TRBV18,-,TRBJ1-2,TGTGCCAGCTCACCAGGGGGACAGGGCTATGGCTACACCTTC,CASSPGGQGYGYTF
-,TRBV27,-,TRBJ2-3,TGTGCCAGCAGTTTATTGCCCCCTCCGGTAGCGTTCGCAGATACGCAGTATTTT,CASSLLPPPVAFADTQYF
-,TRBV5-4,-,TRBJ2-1,TGTGCCAGCAGCTTGGGGGGCGTAAACAATGAGCAGTTCTTC,CASSLGGVNNEQFF
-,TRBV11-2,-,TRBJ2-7,TGTGCCAGCAGCCACCCCCGGGAGAGAACCTACGAGCAGTACTTC,CASSHPRERTYEQYF
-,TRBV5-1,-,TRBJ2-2,TGCGCCAGCAGCGTGGCCCTTACAGGGTCCACCGGGGAGCTGTTTTTT,CASSVALTGSTGELFF
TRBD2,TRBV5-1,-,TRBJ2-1,TGCGCCAGCAGCTTGGCAGCTAGCGGGGGGTGGAATGAGCAGTTCTTC,CASSLAASGGWNEQFF
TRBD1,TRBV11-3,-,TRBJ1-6,TGTGCCAGCAGTCTACAGGGGACCAATTCACCCCTCCACTTT,CASSLQGTNSPLHF
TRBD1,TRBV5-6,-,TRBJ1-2,TGTGCCAGCAGCTACGGGACAGGGGGCTCTGGCTACACCTTC,CASSYGTGGSGYTF
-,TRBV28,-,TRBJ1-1,TGTGCCAGCAGTACAACGGGGGGGTACACTGAAGCTTTCTTT,CASSTTGGYTEAFF
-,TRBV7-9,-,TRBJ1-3,TGTGCCAGCAGCTTACACGGGACTCCCGACTCTGGAAACACCATATATTTT,CASSLHGTPDSGNTIYF
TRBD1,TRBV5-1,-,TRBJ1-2,TGCGCCAGCAGCGCGACAGGGGGTGAAGGCTACACCTTC,CASSATGGEGYTF